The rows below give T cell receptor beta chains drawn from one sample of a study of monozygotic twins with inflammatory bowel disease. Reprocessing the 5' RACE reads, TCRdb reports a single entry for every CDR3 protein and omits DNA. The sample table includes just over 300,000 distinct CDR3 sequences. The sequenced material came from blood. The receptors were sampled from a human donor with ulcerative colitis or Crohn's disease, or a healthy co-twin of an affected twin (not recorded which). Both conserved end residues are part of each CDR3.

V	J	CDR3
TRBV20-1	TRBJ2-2	CSAANTGELFF
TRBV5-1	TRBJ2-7	CASALIGSSYEQYF
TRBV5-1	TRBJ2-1	CASSGAGIGEQFF
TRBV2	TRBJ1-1	CASSDPIDRKAFF
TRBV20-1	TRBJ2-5	CSGLGDTQETQYF
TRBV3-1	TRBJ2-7	CASSLAYGTGAYEQYF
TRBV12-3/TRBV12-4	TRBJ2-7	CASSYKRTSGSFYEQYF
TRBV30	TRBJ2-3	CAWSVLLYTDTQYF
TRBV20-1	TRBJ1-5	CSARLSGGQGGPQHF
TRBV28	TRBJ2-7	CASSLNPNRGYEQYF
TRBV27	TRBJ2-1	CASSVGWSRPYNEQFF
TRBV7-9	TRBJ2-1	CASSFAALYNEQFF
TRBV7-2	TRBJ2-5	CASSKNPPSPQETQYF
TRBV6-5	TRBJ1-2	CASSYSNSNYGYTF
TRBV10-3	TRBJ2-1	CAISGATGTSSYNEQFF
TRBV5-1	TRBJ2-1	CASSRPGEVSYNEQFF
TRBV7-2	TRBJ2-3	CASSPKVDTQYF
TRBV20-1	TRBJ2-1	CSAPAPMHNEQFF
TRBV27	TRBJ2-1	CASSKGRSSYNEQFF
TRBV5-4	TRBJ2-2	CASSDAGQGPTGELFF
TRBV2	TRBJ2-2	CASSEVVRGKVAGELFF
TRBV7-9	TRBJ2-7	CASRDRDSRDEQYF
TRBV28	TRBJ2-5	CASSSGVETQYF
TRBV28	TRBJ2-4	CASSPPDSGLAKNMQYF
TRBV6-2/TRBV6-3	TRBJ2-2	CASSYPTSGRAYTGELFF
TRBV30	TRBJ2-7	CAWTRDWTYEQYF
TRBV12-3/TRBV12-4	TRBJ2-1	CASSLRAGVYNEQFF
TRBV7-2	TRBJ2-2	CASSLATRQNTGELFF
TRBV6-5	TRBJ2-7	CASSYSVLSSYEQYF
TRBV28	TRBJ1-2	CASSFSRNYGYTF
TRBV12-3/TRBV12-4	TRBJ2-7	CASSRQFSYEQYF